The T cell receptor (beta chain) under discussion was sequenced for a study of blood T cell repertoires in COVID-19. Turning to the study itself: Samples came from the United States, Italy and Spain, spanning acute and convalescent COVID-19. PBMCs, B-cell-depleted T cells, or T cells were the source of the cDNA or gDNA that made up the material.

Authors' methods: Nucleated cell number was recorded as an estimate derived from reference gene primer amplification. The repertoire was sequenced with immunoSEQ multiplex PCR; TCRdb's copy has only in-frame clones and lacks some. The D gene and trimming were derived from the DNA, and the V and J assignments and clone size from that table. The sample yields some 180,000 clones, 80% seen once. The origin of this receptor is a man in his sixties with acute or convalescent COVID-19. Sequences were obtained from peripheral blood.

CDR3 protein: CATSATGTGRLNEQFF. Written as DNA, the CDR3 is TGTGCCACCAGCGCGACCGGGACAGGGAGGTTGAATGAGCAGTTCTTC. V is TRBV24-1 and J is TRBJ2-1, with 9 bases matching TRBD1. Trimming at V came to 7 bases and at J to 7 bases, leaving 13 bases not matched to a gene. Germline V gene lookup returns CDR1 KGHDR and CDR2 SFDVKD. The CDR3 is 16 residues long.